This T cell receptor beta chain was captured by sequencing in a study of cytomegalovirus exposure and HLA in healthy donors. The length of the CDR3 is 14 residues. Germline CDR1 MNHEY, CDR2 SMNVEV (reference sequence). Germline trimming cut 3 bases from V and 2 bases from J; bases unmatched to any gene: 3. Points on this clone: Its matching antigen is unknown.

PCR primers comprised 60 Vbeta and 13 Jbeta primers. Sequenced by immunoSEQ multiplex PCR; TCRdb stores in-frame clones only, minus some. The sample consists of 95,000 to 150,000 clones, 83% of them appearing once. Study findings and constraints: Within a later analysis, the majority of CMV-associated TCR beta chains appeared HLA-restricted.

The sequenced sample was PBMCs. The rearrangement joins TRBV27 to TRBJ1-1; 7 positions agree with TRBD1. The TCR was taken from a woman in her thirties or forties in good health and CMV-seropositive. CDR3 residues: CASSFDRVNTEAFF. The CDR3 DNA is TGTGCCAGCAGTTTCGACAGGGTCAACACTGAAGCTTTCTTT.